The 2 T cell receptor beta chains below were found in one sample sequenced in a study of OX40 agonist ivuxolimab in advanced cancers. The protocol was immunoSEQ multiplex PCR, while the TCRdb copy is restricted to in-frame clones and leaves out a portion. The repertoire includes some 90,000 clones, approximately 91% of them detected once, and about 0.35% sits in the top ten. The sequencing here drew on CD4+ or CD8+ T cells sorted from blood, taken in a trial of the OX40 agonist ivuxolimab. The source is an adult with an advanced solid tumor such as melanoma, head and neck, liver or kidney cancer.

V is TRBV10-3 and J is TRBJ2-7; the D gene is possibly TRBD1 (5 bases). The CDR3 sequence is 13 residues long. Germline-derived CDR1 and CDR2 are ENHRY and SYGVKD. V lost 4 bases, J lost 4 bases, and 11 bases lay in between. The CDR3 region is CAISARVDYEQYF. The CDR3 coding sequence is TGTGCCATCAGTGCCAGGGTTGATTACGAGCAGTACTTC.

Here the CDR3 DNA reads TGTGCCAGCAGTTTAAGGCCAACTAATGAAAAACTGTTTTTT. Protein: CASSLRPTNEKLFF. The chain combines TRBV27 with TRBJ1-4; D is undetermined. Trimming pared 2 bases from V and 0 bases from J, leaving 4 bases between. CDR3 length equals 14 residues. Germline CDR1 is MNHEY and CDR2 is SMNVEV (reference sequence).